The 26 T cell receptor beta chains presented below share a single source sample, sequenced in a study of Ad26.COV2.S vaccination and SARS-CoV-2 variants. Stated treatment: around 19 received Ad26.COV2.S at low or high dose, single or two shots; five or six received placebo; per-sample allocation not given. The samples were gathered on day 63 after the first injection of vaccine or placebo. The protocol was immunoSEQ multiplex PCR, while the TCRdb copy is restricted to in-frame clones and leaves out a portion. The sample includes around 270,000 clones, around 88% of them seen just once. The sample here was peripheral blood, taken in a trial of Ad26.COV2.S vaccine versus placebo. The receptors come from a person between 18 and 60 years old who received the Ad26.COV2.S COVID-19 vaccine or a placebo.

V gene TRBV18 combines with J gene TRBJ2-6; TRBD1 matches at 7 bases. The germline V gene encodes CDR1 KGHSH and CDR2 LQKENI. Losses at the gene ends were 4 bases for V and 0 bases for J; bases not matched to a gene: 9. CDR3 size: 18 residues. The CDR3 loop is CASSRSGTASSGANVLTF. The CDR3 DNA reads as TGTGCCAGCTCACGCTCCGGGACAGCCTCCTCTGGGGCCAACGTCCTGACTTTC.

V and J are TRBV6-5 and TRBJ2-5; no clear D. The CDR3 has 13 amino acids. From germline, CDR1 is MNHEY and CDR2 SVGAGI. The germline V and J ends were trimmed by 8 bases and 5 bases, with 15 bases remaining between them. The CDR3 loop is CASRVPGQETQYF. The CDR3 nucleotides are TGTGCCAGCCGGGTCCCCGGGCAGGAGACCCAGTACTTC.

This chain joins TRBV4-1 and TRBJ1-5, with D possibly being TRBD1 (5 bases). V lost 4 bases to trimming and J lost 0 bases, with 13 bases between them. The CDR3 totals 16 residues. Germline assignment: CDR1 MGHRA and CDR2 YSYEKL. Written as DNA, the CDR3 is TGCGCCAGCAGCCTATCCTCCGGGGCTAGCAATCAGCCCCAGCATTTT. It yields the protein CASSLSSGASNQPQHF.

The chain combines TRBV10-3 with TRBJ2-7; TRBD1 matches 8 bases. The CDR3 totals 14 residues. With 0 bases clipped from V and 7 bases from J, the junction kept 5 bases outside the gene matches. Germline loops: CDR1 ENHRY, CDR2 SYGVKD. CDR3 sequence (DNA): TGTGCCATCAGTGAGTCGGGCAGGGGGCAGGAGCAGTACGTC. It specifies CAISESGRGQEQYV.

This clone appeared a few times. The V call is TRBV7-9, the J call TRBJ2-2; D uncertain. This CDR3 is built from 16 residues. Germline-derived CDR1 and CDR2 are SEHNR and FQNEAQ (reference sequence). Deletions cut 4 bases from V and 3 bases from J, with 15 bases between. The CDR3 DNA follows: TGTGCCAGCAGCTCCCCTCGGACCGTAGACACCGGGGAGCTGTTTTTT. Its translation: CASSSPRTVDTGELFF.

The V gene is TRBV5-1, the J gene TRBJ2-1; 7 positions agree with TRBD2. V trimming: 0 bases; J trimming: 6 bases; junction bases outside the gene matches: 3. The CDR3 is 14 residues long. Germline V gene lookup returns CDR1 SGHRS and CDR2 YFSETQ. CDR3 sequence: CASSLETSVNEQFF. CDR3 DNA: TGCGCCAGCAGCTTGGAAACTAGCGTCAATGAGCAGTTCTTC.

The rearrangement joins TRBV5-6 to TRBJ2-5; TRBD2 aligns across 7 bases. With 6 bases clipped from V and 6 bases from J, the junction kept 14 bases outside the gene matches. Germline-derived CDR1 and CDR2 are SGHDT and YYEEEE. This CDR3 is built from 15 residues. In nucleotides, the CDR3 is TGTGCCAGCACTATAGCCGGCGGGAGAGGAAAGACCCAGTACTTC. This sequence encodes CASTIAGGRGKTQYF.

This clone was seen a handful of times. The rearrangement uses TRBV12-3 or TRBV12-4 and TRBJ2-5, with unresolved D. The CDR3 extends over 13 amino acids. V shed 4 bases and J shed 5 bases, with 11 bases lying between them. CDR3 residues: CASSSGARETQYF. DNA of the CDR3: TGTGCCAGCAGTTCCGGTGCAAGGGAGACCCAGTACTTC.

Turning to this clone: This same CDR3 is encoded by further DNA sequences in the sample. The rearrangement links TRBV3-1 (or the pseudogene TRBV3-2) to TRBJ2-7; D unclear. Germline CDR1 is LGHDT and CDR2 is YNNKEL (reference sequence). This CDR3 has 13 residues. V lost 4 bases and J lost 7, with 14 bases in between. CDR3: CASSPSSAREQYV. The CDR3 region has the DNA TGTGCCAGCAGCCCGTCAAGCGCTAGAGAGCAGTACGTC.

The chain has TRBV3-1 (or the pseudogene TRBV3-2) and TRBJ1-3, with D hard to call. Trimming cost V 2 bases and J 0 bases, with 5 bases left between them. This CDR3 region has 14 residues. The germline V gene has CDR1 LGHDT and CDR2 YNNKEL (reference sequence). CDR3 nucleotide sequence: TGTGCCAGCAGCCAAAAGGGCTCTGGAAACACCATATATTTT. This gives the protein CASSQKGSGNTIYF.

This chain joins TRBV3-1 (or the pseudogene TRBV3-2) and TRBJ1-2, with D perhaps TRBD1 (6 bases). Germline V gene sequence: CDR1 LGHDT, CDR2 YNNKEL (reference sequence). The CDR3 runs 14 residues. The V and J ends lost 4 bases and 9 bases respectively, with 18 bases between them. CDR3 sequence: CASSLLSGGERYTF. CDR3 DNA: TGTGCCAGCAGCCTTCTCTCGGGGGGCGAGCGCTACACCTTC.

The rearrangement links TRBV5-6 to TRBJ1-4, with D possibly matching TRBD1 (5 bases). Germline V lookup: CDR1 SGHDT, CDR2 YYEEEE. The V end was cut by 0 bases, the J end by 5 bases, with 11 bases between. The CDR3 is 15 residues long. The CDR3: CASSLGAGLNEKLFF. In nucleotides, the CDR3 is TGTGCCAGCAGCTTGGGGGCAGGGTTGAATGAAAAACTGTTTTTT.

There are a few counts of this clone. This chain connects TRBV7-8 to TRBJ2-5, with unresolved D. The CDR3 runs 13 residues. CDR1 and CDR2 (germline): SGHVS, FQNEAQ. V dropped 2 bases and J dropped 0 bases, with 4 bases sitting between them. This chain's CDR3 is CASSLRYQETQYF. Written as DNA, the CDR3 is TGTGCCAGCAGCTTACGCTACCAAGAGACCCAGTACTTC. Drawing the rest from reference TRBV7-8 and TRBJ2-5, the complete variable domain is GAGVSQSPRYKVAKRGQDVALRCDPISGHVSLFWYQQALGQGPEFLTYFQNEAQLDKSGLPSDRFFAERPEGSVSTLKIQRTQQEDSAVYLCASSLRYQETQYFGPGTRLLVL.

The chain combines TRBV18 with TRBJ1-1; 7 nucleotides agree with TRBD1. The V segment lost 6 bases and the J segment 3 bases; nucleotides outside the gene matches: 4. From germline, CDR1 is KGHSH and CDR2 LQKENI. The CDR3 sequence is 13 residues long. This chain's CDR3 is CASSLRGDTEAFF. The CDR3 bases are TGTGCCAGCTCCCTCAGGGGGGACACTGAAGCTTTCTTT.

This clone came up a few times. Written as DNA, the CDR3 is TGTGCCAGTACCCCGAACGGGGGGCCTACCTACGAGCAGTACTTC. The encoded protein is CASTPNGGPTYEQYF. J is TRBJ2-7 and V is TRBV19, with D tentatively TRBD2 (7 bases). The germline V gene has CDR1 LNHDA and CDR2 SQIVND (reference sequence). V was shortened by 7 bases and J by 2 bases, with 18 bases between the two germline ends. This CDR3 is built from 15 residues.

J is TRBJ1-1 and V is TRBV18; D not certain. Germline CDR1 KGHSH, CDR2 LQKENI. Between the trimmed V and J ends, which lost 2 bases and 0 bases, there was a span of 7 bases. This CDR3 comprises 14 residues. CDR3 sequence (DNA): TGTGCCAGCTCACCAGTAGGGATGAACACTGAAGCTTTCTTT. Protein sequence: CASSPVGMNTEAFF.

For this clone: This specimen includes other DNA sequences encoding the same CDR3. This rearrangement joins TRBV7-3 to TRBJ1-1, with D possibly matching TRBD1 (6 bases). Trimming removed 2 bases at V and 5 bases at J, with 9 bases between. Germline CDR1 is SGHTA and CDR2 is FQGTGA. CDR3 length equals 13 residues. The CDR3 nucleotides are TGTGCCAGCAGCTTATACAGGGATACTGAAGCTTTCTTT. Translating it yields CASSLYRDTEAFF. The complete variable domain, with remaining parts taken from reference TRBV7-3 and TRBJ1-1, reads GAGVSQTPSNKVTEKGKYVELRCDPISGHTALYWYRQSLGQGPEFLIYFQGTGAADDSGLPNDRFFAVRPEGSVSTLKIQRTERGDSAVYLCASSLYRDTEAFFGQGTRLTVV.

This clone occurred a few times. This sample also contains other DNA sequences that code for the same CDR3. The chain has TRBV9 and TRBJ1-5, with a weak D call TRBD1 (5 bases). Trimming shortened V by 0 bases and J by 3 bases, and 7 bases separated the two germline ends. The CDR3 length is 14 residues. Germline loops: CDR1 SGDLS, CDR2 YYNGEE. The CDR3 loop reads CASSVDGANQPQHF. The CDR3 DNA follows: TGTGCCAGCAGCGTAGATGGGGCCAATCAGCCCCAGCATTTT.

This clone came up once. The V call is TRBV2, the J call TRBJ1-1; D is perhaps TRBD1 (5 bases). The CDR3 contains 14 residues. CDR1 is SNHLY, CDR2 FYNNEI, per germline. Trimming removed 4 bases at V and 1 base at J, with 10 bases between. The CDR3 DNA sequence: TGTGCCAGCAGTGTGAGGGGTTCGAACACTGAAGCTTTCTTT. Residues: CASSVRGSNTEAFF.

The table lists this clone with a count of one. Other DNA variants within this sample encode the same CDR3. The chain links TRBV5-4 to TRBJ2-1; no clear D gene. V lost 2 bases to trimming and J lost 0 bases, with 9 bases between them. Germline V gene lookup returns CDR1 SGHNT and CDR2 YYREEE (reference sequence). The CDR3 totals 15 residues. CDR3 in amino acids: CASSFLGSSYNEQFF. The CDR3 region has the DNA TGTGCCAGCAGCTTTTTGGGCAGCTCCTACAATGAGCAGTTCTTC.

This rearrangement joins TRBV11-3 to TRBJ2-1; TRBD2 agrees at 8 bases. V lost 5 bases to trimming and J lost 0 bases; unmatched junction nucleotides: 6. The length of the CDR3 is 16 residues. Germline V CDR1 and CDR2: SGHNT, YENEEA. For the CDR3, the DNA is TGTGCCAGCAGCATTAGCGGGACAAGCTCCTACAATGAGCAGTTCTTC. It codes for CASSISGTSSYNEQFF.

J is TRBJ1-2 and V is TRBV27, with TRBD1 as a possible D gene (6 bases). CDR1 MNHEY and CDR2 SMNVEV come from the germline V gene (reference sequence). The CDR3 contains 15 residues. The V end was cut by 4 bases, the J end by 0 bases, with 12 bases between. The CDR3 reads CASSSRRGANYGYTF. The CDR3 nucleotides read TGTGCCAGCAGTTCGCGGAGGGGGGCTAACTATGGCTACACCTTC.

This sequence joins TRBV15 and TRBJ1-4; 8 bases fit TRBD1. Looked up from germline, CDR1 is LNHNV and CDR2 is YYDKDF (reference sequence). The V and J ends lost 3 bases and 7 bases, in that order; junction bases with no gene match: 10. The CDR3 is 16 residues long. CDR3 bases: TGTGCCACCAGCAGGGTTGACAGGGGCAGAAGTGAAAAACTGTTTTTT. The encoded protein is CATSRVDRGRSEKLFF.

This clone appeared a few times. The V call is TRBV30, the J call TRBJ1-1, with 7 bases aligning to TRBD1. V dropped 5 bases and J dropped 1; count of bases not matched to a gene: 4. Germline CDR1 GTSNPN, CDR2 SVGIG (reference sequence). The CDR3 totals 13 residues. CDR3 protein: CAWHRTGNTEAFF. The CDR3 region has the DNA TGTGCCTGGCACCGGACAGGGAACACTGAAGCTTTCTTT.

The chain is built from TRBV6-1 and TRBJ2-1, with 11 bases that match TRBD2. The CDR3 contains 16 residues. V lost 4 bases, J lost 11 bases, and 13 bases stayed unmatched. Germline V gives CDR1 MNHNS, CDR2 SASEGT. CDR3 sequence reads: CASSALTSGGREKQFF. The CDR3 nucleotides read TGTGCCAGCAGTGCCCTTACTAGCGGGGGTAGGGAAAAGCAGTTCTTC.

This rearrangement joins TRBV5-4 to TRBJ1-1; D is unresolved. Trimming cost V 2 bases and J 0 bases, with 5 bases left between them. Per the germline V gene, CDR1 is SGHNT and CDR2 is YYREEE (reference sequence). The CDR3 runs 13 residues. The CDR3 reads CASSFTVNTEAFF. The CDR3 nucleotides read TGTGCCAGCAGCTTTACGGTGAACACTGAAGCTTTCTTT.